This T cell receptor (beta chain) comes out of a study of CD8+ T cells in alopecia areata. Notes on the study in general: Clonality exceeded that of normal scalp in lesional scalp, most notably in alopecia totalis/universalis.

On this clone itself: Its antigen is still unknown.

This CDR3 has 17 amino acids. In germline, CDR1 is MNHEY, CDR2 SMNVEV (reference sequence). J was trimmed by 0 bases and V by 4 bases; bases with no gene match: 6. cDNA prepared by RNA extraction and subsequent reverse transcription served as the template for sequencing. Sequencing was performed with immunoSEQ multiplex PCR; in TCRdb, only in-frame clones are kept and a portion is missing. The table shows 95,000 to 120,000 clones, with 45% to 70% occurring only once. This rearrangement joins TRBV27 to TRBJ2-1; 10 bases align to TRBD2. The TCR comes from a human donor in good health. Material for sequencing was CD8+ T cells sorted from blood. In nucleotides, the CDR3 is TGTGCCAGCAGTTCCCTTAGCGGGGGGTACTCCTACAATGAGCAGTTCTTC. Protein: CASSSLSGGYSYNEQFF.